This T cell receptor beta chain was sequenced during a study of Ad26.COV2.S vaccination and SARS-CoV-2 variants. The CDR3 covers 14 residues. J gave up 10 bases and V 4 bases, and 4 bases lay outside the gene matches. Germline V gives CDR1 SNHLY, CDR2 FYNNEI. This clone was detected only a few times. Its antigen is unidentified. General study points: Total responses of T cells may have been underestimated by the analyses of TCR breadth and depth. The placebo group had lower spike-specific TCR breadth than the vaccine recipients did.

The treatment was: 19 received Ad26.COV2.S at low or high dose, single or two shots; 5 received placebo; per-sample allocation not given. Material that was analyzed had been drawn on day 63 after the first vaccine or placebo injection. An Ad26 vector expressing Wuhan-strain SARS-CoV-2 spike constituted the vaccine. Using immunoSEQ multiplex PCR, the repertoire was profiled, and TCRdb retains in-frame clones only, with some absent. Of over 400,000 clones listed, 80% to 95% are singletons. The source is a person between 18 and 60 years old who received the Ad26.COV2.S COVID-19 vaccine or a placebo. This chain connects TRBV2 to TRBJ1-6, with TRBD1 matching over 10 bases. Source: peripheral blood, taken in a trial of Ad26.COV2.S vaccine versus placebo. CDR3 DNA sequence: TGTGCCAGCAGTGGGGGACAGGGGCAGTCACCCCTCCACTTT. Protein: CASSGGQGQSPLHF.